One and the same sample provided the 8 T cell receptor beta chains below, sequenced in a study of blood T cells in healthy people across ages. The authors ran a second PCR of about 7 to 11 cycles using a sample-barcoded 5' primer and a J-beta primer mix. TCRdb recomputed calls from the 5' RACE reads with MiXCR, one row per CDR3 protein. This table holds more than 700,000 distinct CDR3 sequences, roughly 46% found once. The sequenced sample consisted of blood. Receptors originate from a man aged 80 or over in good health.

The chain is built from TRBV7-9 and TRBJ2-5; 7 bases line up with TRBD2. Trimming removed 1 base from V and 5 bases from J; junction bases left unmatched: 10. CDR1 is SEHNR, CDR2 FQNEAQ, per germline (reference sequence). The CDR3 runs to 16 residues. CDR3 bases: TGTGCCAGCAGCTTAGTCGCGGGAGCCACCGGGGAGACCCAGTACTTC. Protein product: CASSLVAGATGETQYF.

In nucleotides, the CDR3 is TGCAGCGTTGAAGATAGGGACAGGGGGCGCACCCGGAATGAGCAGTTCTTC. This encodes CSVEDRDRGRTRNEQFF. The chain is built from TRBV29-1 and TRBJ2-1, with 12 bases matching TRBD1. Germline V gives CDR1 SQVTM, CDR2 ANQGSEA. J was trimmed by 7 bases and V by 0 bases; bases with no gene match: 10. The CDR3 sequence is 17 residues long.

The rearrangement uses TRBV12-3 or TRBV12-4 and TRBJ2-6; D not certain. V gave up 3 bases and J gave up 0 bases, with 9 bases separating them. The length of the CDR3 is 16 residues. The CDR3 protein is CASSFYSFSGANVLTF. The CDR3 coding sequence is TGTGCCAGCAGTTTTTACAGCTTCTCTGGGGCCAACGTCCTGACTTTC.

This clonotype was recorded a few times. The chain joins TRBV7-9 to TRBJ2-1; D is possibly TRBD1 or TRBD2 (5 bases each). Per the germline V gene, CDR1 is SEHNR and CDR2 is FQNEAQ (reference sequence). V lost 3 bases, J lost 9 bases, and 12 bases lay in between. This CDR3 has 13 amino acids. The CDR3: CASSLGEWAEQFF. CDR3 DNA: TGTGCCAGCAGCTTGGGGGAATGGGCTGAGCAGTTCTTC.

The chain couples TRBV6-6 to TRBJ2-1; D not resolved. This CDR3 region has 14 residues. Trimming shortened V by 7 bases and J by 7 bases, and 17 bases separated the two germline ends. Germline assignment: CDR1 MNHNY and CDR2 SVGAGI (reference sequence). CDR3 protein: CASTRDLTLNEQFF. The CDR3 nucleotides are TGTGCCAGCACCCGAGACCTCACCCTTAATGAGCAGTTCTTC.

The chain recombines TRBV5-5 with TRBJ2-5, with D possibly matching TRBD2 (5 bases). CDR3 size: 16 residues. Germline CDR1 and CDR2: SGHKS and YYEKEE (reference sequence). The V and J ends lost 4 bases and 11 bases respectively, with 27 bases between them. The CDR3 here is CASSPILSASSNEQYF. CDR3 nucleotide sequence: TGTGCCAGCAGCCCGATCCTTAGCGCTTCCTCAAATGAGCAGTACTTC.

This clonotype was picked up one time. V is TRBV5-1 and J is TRBJ2-5; 7 bases are a match to TRBD2. After removal of 4 bases from V and 4 bases from J, the junction contained 7 bases not matched to a gene. This CDR3 is 14 amino acids long. Germline V gene sequence: CDR1 SGHRS, CDR2 YFSETQ. CDR3 in amino acids: CASSINWGGETQYF. CDR3 coding DNA: TGCGCCAGCAGCATCAACTGGGGGGGAGAGACCCAGTACTTC. The variable domain in full, with the rest retrieved from reference TRBV5-1 and TRBJ2-5, is KAGVTQTPRYLIKTRGQQVTLSCSPISGHRSVSWYQQTPGQGLQFLFEYFSETQRNKGNFPGRFSGRQFSNSRSEMNVSTLELGDSALYLCASSINWGGETQYFGPGTRLLVL.

The V call is TRBV7-2, the J call TRBJ2-3; 7 bases match TRBD2. With V trimmed by 3 bases and J by 4 bases, 10 bases remained unmatched. The CDR3 runs to 16 residues. Germline CDR1 and CDR2: SGHTA and FQGNSA. CDR3 protein: CASSLGWGGSADTQYF. The CDR3 DNA reads TGTGCCAGCAGCTTGGGATGGGGGGGTAGCGCAGATACGCAGTATTTT.